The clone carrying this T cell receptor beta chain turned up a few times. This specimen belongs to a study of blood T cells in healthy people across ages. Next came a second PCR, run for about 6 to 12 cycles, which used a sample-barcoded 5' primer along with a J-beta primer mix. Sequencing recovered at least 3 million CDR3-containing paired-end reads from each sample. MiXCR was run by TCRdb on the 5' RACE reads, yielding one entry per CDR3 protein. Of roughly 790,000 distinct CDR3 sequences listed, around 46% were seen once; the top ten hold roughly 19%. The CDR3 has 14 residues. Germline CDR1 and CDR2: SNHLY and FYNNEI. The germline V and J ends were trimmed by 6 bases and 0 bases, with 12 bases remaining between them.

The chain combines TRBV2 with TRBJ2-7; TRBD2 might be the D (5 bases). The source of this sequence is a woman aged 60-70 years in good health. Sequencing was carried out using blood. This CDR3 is CASRPGFSSYEQYF. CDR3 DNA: TGTGCCAGCAGGCCGGGATTTAGCTCCTACGAGCAGTACTTC.